The 22 T cell receptor beta chains presented below share a single source sample, sequenced in a study of neoadjuvant anti-PD-1 for oral cavity cancer. Sequenced by immunoSEQ multiplex PCR; TCRdb stores in-frame clones only, minus some. The sample shows around 60,000 clones, roughly three quarters of them seen only once. The sample in question was PBMCs, obtained before nivolumab (anti-PD-1) treatment. These receptors were collected from a person between 35 and 79 years old with oral cavity squamous cell carcinoma.

The chain links TRBV7-3 to TRBJ1-6; D is ambiguous. This CDR3 has 13 residues. Trimming shortened V by 2 bases and J by 9 bases, and 8 bases separated the two germline ends. Germline assignment: CDR1 SGHTA and CDR2 FQGTGA. CDR3 region: CASSLDGISPLHF. The DNA for the CDR3 is TGTGCCAGCAGCTTAGATGGGATTTCACCCCTCCACTTT.

The rearrangement joins TRBV6-5 to TRBJ2-3; 10 nucleotides line up with TRBD2. Germline V gene sequence: CDR1 MNHEY, CDR2 SVGAGI. The J segment lost 3 bases and the V segment lost 7 bases, leaving 7 bases of the junction unmatched. The length of the CDR3 is 15 residues. Here the CDR3 reads CASKSASGSTDTQYF. As DNA, the CDR3 is TGTGCCAGCAAGTCCGCTAGCGGGAGTACAGATACGCAGTATTTT.

This sequence joins TRBV6-6 and TRBJ2-1; TRBD2 matches at 13 bases. The germline V gene has CDR1 MNHNY and CDR2 SVGAGI (reference sequence). With 6 bases clipped from V and 2 bases from J, the junction kept 4 bases outside the gene matches. The CDR3 consists of 16 residues. CDR3 amino acids: CASSGTSGTTYNEQFF. Here the CDR3 DNA reads TGTGCCAGCAGCGGGACTAGCGGGACGACCTACAATGAGCAGTTCTTC.

This chain uses TRBV4-1 with TRBJ2-7; 9 bases fit TRBD1. This CDR3 is 17 amino acids long. Germline V gives CDR1 MGHRA, CDR2 YSYEKL. Trimming cost V 3 bases and J 5 bases; bases outside gene matches: 14. CDR3 coding DNA: TGCGCCAGCAGCCACCAGGGACAGGGCGGGCGGAGGGACGAGCAGTACTTC. Protein sequence: CASSHQGQGGRRDEQYF.

J is TRBJ1-1 and V is TRBV15; D gene ambiguous. The CDR3 is made up of 13 amino acids. Germline CDR1 is LNHNV and CDR2 is YYDKDF (reference sequence). Trimming stripped 5 bases from V and 5 bases from J, with 12 bases between. For the CDR3, the DNA is TGTGCCACCAGCCCAAGGTGGGAAACTGAAGCTTTCTTT. The encoded protein is CATSPRWETEAFF.

This sequence joins TRBV28 and TRBJ2-7, with 7 bases identical to TRBD2. V lost 10 bases, J lost 6 bases, and 6 bases stayed unmatched. Germline-derived CDR1 and CDR2 are MDHEN and SYDVKM. This CDR3 is built from 11 residues. The CDR3 sequence: CATRTRSEQYF. In DNA form, the CDR3 reads TGTGCCACCAGGACTAGGAGCGAGCAGTACTTC.

This clone occurred once. V gene TRBV7-8 combines with J gene TRBJ2-2, with D possibly being TRBD1 (6 bases). Germline V gene data show CDR1 as SGHVS and CDR2 as FQNEAQ. V gave up 2 bases and J gave up 2 bases, with 9 bases separating them. CDR3 length: 15 amino acids. The CDR3 nucleotides are TGTGCCAGCAGCTTATGGACAGCCAACACCGGGGAGCTGTTTTTT. Amino acid sequence: CASSLWTANTGELFF.

The chain joins TRBV10-3 to TRBJ2-5; D call uncertain. There are 16 residues in the CDR3. Trimming removed 6 bases at V and 1 base at J, with 18 bases between. In germline, CDR1 is ENHRY, CDR2 SYGVKD. The CDR3 DNA sequence: TGTGCCATCAGCCCTCGGACCGGAAAATGCCAAGAGACCCAGTACTTC. Its protein product is CAISPRTGKCQETQYF.

The chain couples TRBV6-5 to TRBJ1-1; TRBD1 might be the D (6 bases). CDR3 length: 15 amino acids. The V gene lost 4 bases and the J gene lost 1 base, with 13 bases spanning the gap. Germline V CDR1 and CDR2: MNHEY, SVGAGI. The CDR3 DNA sequence: TGTGCCAGCAGTTCTTGGACAGCACAGAACACTGAAGCTTTCTTT. Translated, it gives CASSSWTAQNTEAFF.

The J gene is TRBJ1-2, the V gene TRBV30; 9 bases are a match to TRBD1. The CDR3 totals 15 residues. Germline loops: CDR1 GTSNPN, CDR2 SVGIG (reference sequence). V was pared by 3 bases and J by 7 bases, with 12 bases of the junction left unmatched. CDR3 in DNA: TGTGCCTGGAGAGCGGGACAGGGCTTGGTAGGTGGCTACACCTTC. Residues: CAWRAGQGLVGGYTF.

The CDR3 spells CASSDIIAASYEQYF. CDR3 DNA: TGCGCCAGCAGTGATATAATAGCGGCCTCCTACGAGCAGTACTTC. The rearrangement uses TRBV10-2 and TRBJ2-7; weak D call: TRBD2 (6 bases). The CDR3 runs 15 residues. Per germline, CDR1 WSHSY and CDR2 SAAADI. Trimming stripped 3 bases from V and 0 bases from J, with 12 bases between.

This clone was picked up one time. The chain combines TRBV6-1 with TRBJ1-2, with 11 bases identical to TRBD1. The CDR3 is made up of 13 amino acids. V shed 6 bases, J shed 8 bases, and the junction held 5 bases outside the gene matches. Germline assignment: CDR1 MNHNS and CDR2 SASEGT. CDR3 region: CASRSDRGQGYTF. The DNA of the CDR3 is TGTGCCAGCAGATCGGACAGGGGGCAAGGCTACACCTTC.

The chain carries TRBV5-8 and TRBJ2-1, with 12 bases aligning to TRBD2. Germline V CDR1 and CDR2: SGHTS, YDEGEE. CDR3 length: 18 residues. Trimming took 1 base from V and 2 from J; bases not matched to a gene: 7. CDR3 amino acids: CASSLLGTSGFPYNEQFF. CDR3 DNA: TGTGCCAGCAGCTTGCTAGGGACTAGCGGGTTTCCCTACAATGAGCAGTTCTTC.

The chain employs TRBV7-9 and TRBJ1-1; D gene uncertain. This CDR3 spans 13 amino acids. Germline loops: CDR1 SEHNR, CDR2 FQNEAQ (reference sequence). Trimming stripped 1 base from V and 2 bases from J, with 5 bases between. The DNA for the CDR3 is TGTGCCAGCAGCTTAGTGGTAAACACTGAAGCTTTCTTT. Translation: CASSLVVNTEAFF.

This chain joins TRBV29-1 and TRBJ2-5; TRBD1 agrees at 9 bases. Germline values: CDR1 SQVTM, CDR2 ANQGSEA. The CDR3 loop spans 14 amino acids. With 6 bases clipped from V and 5 bases from J, the junction kept 10 bases outside the gene matches. CDR3 DNA sequence: TGCAGCGTAGGGAACAGGGGGCGCGGGGAGACCCAGTACTTC. The encoded protein is CSVGNRGRGETQYF.

The chain is built from TRBV7-6 and TRBJ2-5; no reliable D call. V dropped 2 bases and J dropped 1 base, with 8 bases sitting between them. Germline V gene lookup returns CDR1 SGHVS and CDR2 FNYEAQ. The CDR3 length is 14 residues. CDR3 DNA sequence: TGTGCCAGCAGCTTAAGAGACACCCAAGAGACCCAGTACTTC. Translated, it gives CASSLRDTQETQYF.

J is TRBJ2-1 and V is TRBV7-9; weak D call: TRBD1 (6 bases). This CDR3 has 16 amino acids. The V gene's germline CDR1 is SEHNR and CDR2 FQNEAQ (reference sequence). V was clipped by 5 bases and J by 0 bases, with 14 bases between them. The CDR3 DNA reads as TGTGCCAGCAGCCGGGACAACTCCTTCTCCTACAATGAGCAGTTCTTC. It translates to CASSRDNSFSYNEQFF.

The chain is built from TRBV2 and TRBJ2-3, with 8 bases matching TRBD2. The CDR3 spans 15 residues. V dropped 8 bases and J dropped 5; count of bases not matched to a gene: 12. Germline V gives CDR1 SNHLY, CDR2 FYNNEI. Here the CDR3 reads CASVGSGSPRDTQYF. The CDR3 region has the DNA TGTGCCAGCGTAGGGAGCGGGAGTCCCAGAGATACGCAGTATTTT.

This clone was picked up a small number of times. The chain links TRBV18 to TRBJ1-2, with 9 nucleotides matching TRBD1. The V gene's germline CDR1 is KGHSH and CDR2 LQKENI. V lost 2 bases to trimming and J lost 3 bases; unmatched junction nucleotides: 7. CDR3 size: 16 residues. This CDR3 is CASSPTRDREDYGYTF. The CDR3 DNA reads TGTGCCAGCTCACCAACGCGGGACAGGGAAGACTATGGCTACACCTTC.

A note on this clone: The junction differs from germline at one of its ends, possibly a read error. J is TRBJ1-2 and V is TRBV6-1, with TRBD1 matching over 8 bases. Germline-derived CDR1 and CDR2 are MNHNS and SASEGT. The CDR3 contains 12 residues. CDR3: CASRPSRGLLLF. For the CDR3, the DNA is TGTGCCAGCAGACCTTCCAGGGGGCTCCTCCTCTTC.

This chain uses TRBV7-9 with TRBJ2-3; D call uncertain. The ends were cut back, 4 bases at V and 2 bases at J, with 7 bases in the middle. Germline CDR1 is SEHNR and CDR2 is FQNEAQ (reference sequence). The CDR3 runs 13 residues. The CDR3 is CASSSPFTDTQYF. The CDR3, as DNA: TGTGCCAGCAGCTCTCCCTTCACAGATACGCAGTATTTT.

This clone was counted a single time. The genes are TRBV28 and TRBJ2-3; D is perhaps TRBD2 (5 bases). Trimming shortened V by 4 bases and J by 1 base, and 9 bases separated the two germline ends. The CDR3 is made up of 14 amino acids. The germline CDR1 and CDR2 sequences are MDHEN and SYDVKM. CDR3 sequence reads: CASSSLGGTDTQYF. CDR3 bases: TGTGCCAGCAGTTCGCTGGGAGGCACAGATACGCAGTATTTT.